A single sample gave rise to the 13 T cell receptor beta chains below, sequenced in a study of Ad26.COV2.S vaccination and SARS-CoV-2 variants. TCRdb's table, derived via immunoSEQ multiplex PCR, lists solely in-frame clones and lacks some. The sample lists around 250,000 clones, approximately 89% occurring once. The treatment was: about 20 received Ad26.COV2.S at low or high dose, single or two shots; 5 received placebo; per-sample allocation not given. Sample collection was performed on day 63 after the first vaccine or placebo injection. The sample in question was peripheral blood, obtained in a trial of Ad26.COV2.S vaccine versus placebo. Source of these receptors: a person aged 18 to 65 who received the Ad26.COV2.S COVID-19 vaccine or a placebo.

In its sample, this clone was seen once. The rearrangement uses TRBV7-9 and TRBJ1-5, with D tentatively TRBD1 (6 bases). Germline V gene data show CDR1 as SEHNR and CDR2 as FQNEAQ (reference sequence). Trimming pared 5 bases from V and 4 bases from J, leaving 15 bases between. The CDR3 totals 15 residues. In DNA, the CDR3 is TGTGCCAGCAGCCGAGGGGGATGGGAGAATCAGCCCCAGCATTTT. Its protein is CASSRGGWENQPQHF.

This chain connects TRBV11-2 to TRBJ2-7; 7 bases align to TRBD2. V was clipped by 4 bases and J by 6 bases; unmatched bases: 9. Germline V lookup: CDR1 SGHAT, CDR2 FQNNGV. The CDR3 totals 14 residues. In DNA form, the CDR3 reads TGTGCCAGCAGCTCAAACGTTGGGGGGGTCGAGCAGTACTTC. Amino acid sequence: CASSSNVGGVEQYF.

The CDR3 sequence is CASSLAETRQETQYF. The CDR3 region has the DNA TGTGCCAGCAGCTTAGCTGAGACCAGACAAGAGACCCAGTACTTC. The chain joins TRBV11-2 to TRBJ2-5; D call uncertain. Germline-derived CDR1 and CDR2 are SGHAT and FQNNGV. V was trimmed by 1 base and J by 2 bases, leaving 11 bases between them. This CDR3 has 15 residues.

The chain employs TRBV21-1 and TRBJ2-7; the table names TRBD2, a call not compared with the DNA. TRBV21-1 is listed as a pseudogene. The CDR3 length is 16 residues. The CDR3 loop reads CASSFDLASGLYEQYF. The CDR3 nucleotides are TGTGCCAGCAGCTTCGATCTAGCTTCTGGCCTCTACGAGCAGTACTTC.

This chain connects TRBV2 to TRBJ2-7; 7 bases are shared with TRBD2. The CDR3 loop spans 13 amino acids. Germline V gene data show CDR1 as SNHLY and CDR2 as FYNNEI. V was clipped by 2 bases and J by 4 bases; unmatched bases: 2. Here the CDR3 reads CASSESGNYEQYF. CDR3 sequence (DNA): TGTGCCAGCAGTGAAAGCGGGAATTACGAGCAGTACTTC.

The chain is built from TRBV6-5 and TRBJ1-5, with D unclear. V gave up 0 bases and J gave up 3 bases, with 9 bases separating them. CDR1 and CDR2 (germline): MNHEY, SVGAGI. The CDR3 covers 15 residues. Here the CDR3 reads CASSYSGSPNQPQHF. The DNA for the CDR3 is TGTGCCAGCAGTTACTCTGGCAGCCCCAATCAGCCCCAGCATTTT.

This clone was detected ten times or more. The chain is built from TRBV19 and TRBJ1-5, with D unclear. This CDR3 region has 13 residues. Germline V gene lookup returns CDR1 LNHDA and CDR2 SQIVND (reference sequence). Trimming removed 6 bases at V and 4 bases at J, with 10 bases between. The CDR3 DNA reads as TGTGCCAGTAGAAGGGCAGAGAATCAGCCCCAGCATTTT. Its translation is CASRRAENQPQHF.

V gene TRBV5-6 combines with J gene TRBJ2-5, with no clear D. Trimming shortened V by 0 bases and J by 3 bases, and 9 bases separated the two germline ends. This CDR3 comprises 14 residues. In germline, CDR1 is SGHDT, CDR2 YYEEEE. The CDR3 nucleotides read TGTGCCAGCAGCTTGGACCTGACGAAAGAGACCCAGTACTTC. Its translation is CASSLDLTKETQYF.

The chain is built from TRBV2 and TRBJ1-1; TRBD1 aligns across 7 bases. CDR1 and CDR2 (germline): SNHLY, FYNNEI. The CDR3 length is 14 residues. V dropped 6 bases and J dropped 4; count of bases not matched to a gene: 8. The CDR3 region has the DNA TGTGCCAGCAGCGAAAGACAGGGACGCACTGAAGCTTTCTTT. It yields the protein CASSERQGRTEAFF.

The CDR3 reads CASSNVLAKNIQYF. For the CDR3, the DNA is TGTGCCAGCAGCAACGTCCTAGCCAAAAACATTCAGTACTTC. The rearrangement joins TRBV11-2 to TRBJ2-4; no reliable D call. Germline CDR1 is SGHAT and CDR2 is FQNNGV. The CDR3 covers 14 residues. V was cut by 5 bases and J by 0 bases, with 8 bases left in between.

The chain recombines TRBV6-2 or TRBV6-3 with TRBJ2-7; D remains ambiguous. The germline CDR1 and CDR2 sequences are MNHEY and SVGEGT. This CDR3 comprises 13 residues. The V end lost 6 bases, the J end lost 7 bases, and 16 bases lay between the germline ends. In nucleotides, the CDR3 is TGTGCCAGCAGCGCCGAACCAGAAGATGAGCAGTACTTC. Its protein is CASSAEPEDEQYF.

This sequence joins TRBV7-9 and TRBJ2-3; no clear D gene. Between the trimmed V and J ends, which lost 0 bases and 2 bases, there was a span of 9 bases. The CDR3 has 15 residues. The germline V gene has CDR1 SEHNR and CDR2 FQNEAQ (reference sequence). CDR3 nucleotides: TGTGCCAGCAGCTTAGCTTCGTTAGCCACAGATACGCAGTATTTT. Translation: CASSLASLATDTQYF.

The chain links TRBV7-2 to TRBJ2-7, with a possible D match to TRBD2 (6 bases). In germline, CDR1 is SGHTA, CDR2 FQGNSA. V dropped 3 bases and J dropped 4 bases, with 13 bases sitting between them. The CDR3 consists of 14 residues. The CDR3 sequence: CASSLALGGYEQYF. For the CDR3, the DNA is TGTGCCAGCAGCTTGGCCCTGGGAGGATACGAGCAGTACTTC.